This TCR beta chain originates from a study of pediatric ulcerative colitis. This was a survey-level run. Sequencing used immunoSEQ multiplex PCR; TCRdb keeps in-frame clones, though not all of them. Counted here are 57,000 or so clones, over 70% occurring once; the ten biggest clones make up 1.5%. The study, taken as a whole, reports: Rectal repertoires separated controls, mild-moderate and acute severe colitis.

Colonoscopy and blood draw happened at the same time. Remarks on this clone: No antigen is known for it.

Trimming pared 1 base from V and 10 bases from J, leaving 16 bases between. The CDR3 contains 14 residues. The germline V gene encodes CDR1 LNHNV and CDR2 YYDKDF (reference sequence). The TCR sequence derives from a boy between 10 and 17 years old who was a control in a study of pediatric ulcerative colitis. V gene TRBV15 combines with J gene TRBJ1-2; D might be TRBD1 (6 bases). What was sequenced was blood. Written as DNA, the CDR3 is TGTGCCACCAGCAGAGTTTTACAGGGATTGCACTACACCTTC. It specifies CATSRVLQGLHYTF.